This T cell receptor (beta chain) came from a study of T cell responses to AZD1222 COVID-19 vaccine (dated by TCRdb to about 2021). For context, the study as a whole: Because spike-specific TCR depth and breadth did not differ between the two schedules, AZD1222 recipients who got a second dose at roughly 4 weeks were pooled with those who got a second dose at roughly 12 weeks. A total of just over 230 trial participants underwent TCR sequencing, of whom 200 to 220 received two doses of AZD1222 and some 25 received two doses of the MenACWY control vaccine. Trial participants were enrolled into age subgroups of 18-55, 56-69 and 70-plus years, which contained around 140, 26 and 57 TCR-sequenced participants, respectively.

In regard to this clone: It has no known antigen specificity. Base qualities are not at hand, and no much larger clone is one base apart.

In light of the paper, this sample's time point label describes: baseline before first vaccination. Vaccinee samples were obtained from the UK trials COV001 and COV002, which included a single-blind randomized controlled phase 2/3 trial of AZD1222 (ChAdOx1 nCoV-19) in healthy adults. For TCRbeta chain sequencing, PBMC samples from trial participants were taken at day 0 and at day 28 after the second dose. Inclusive of the bounding cysteine and phenylalanine, the CDR3 is 15 residues long. This entry keeps only the CDR3 DNA: 45 bases, framed from base 1. The germline V gene encodes CDR1 LNHDA and CDR2 SQIVND (reference sequence). V and J are truncated by 6 bases and 4 bases respectively, leaving an intervening sequence of 18 bases. The CDR3 regions of human TCRbeta chains were analyzed by immunosequencing. From the authors' description of their analysis: Repertoire TCRs were checked for matches against a reference library of SARS-CoV-2-specific TCRs that had been generated using the MIRA antigen-specificity platform. Breadth was defined as the fraction of unique TCRs that were SARS-CoV-2-associated. Depth was defined as the fraction of total T cells that were SARS-CoV-2-associated. Each spike-specific TCR was assigned to its reactive spike region and to a CD4 or CD8 class using the MIRA data. Log10-transformed breadth and depth values were compared by one-way ANOVA with Sidak's multiple comparisons tests. TCRdb holds this immuneACCESS table with in-frame rearrangements only. Some clones are missing; in checked studies, unresolved V genes explain under half, and the rest has no known cause. The DNA gave D and trimming, while V, J and clone size come from that table. Counted in this sample were about 150,000 clones; about 92% of them appeared once. The ten largest clones take up about 2.3% of the sample.

On the study overall, not on this receptor specifically: Because no day 14 peak-response samples were available, the repertoires could be characterized only after the peak T cell response. Only six AZD1222 recipients were SARS-CoV-2 seropositive at baseline, limiting conclusions about previously exposed vaccinees. Reportedly, close to half of the unique spike-specific TCRs recognized epitopes lying outside the regions that are mutated in the B.1.351 and B.1.1.7 variants. The whole spike protein was spanned by vaccine-associated CD4 TCRs, and dominant responses were seen in regions 160-218 and 743-854. The 56-69-year group was small, and its depth increase did not reach significance, likely because of low power. After two AZD1222 doses, both the breadth and the depth of spike-specific TCRs were significantly higher than at day 0 and than in MenACWY recipients. Most participants were white British and females outnumbered males, and the authors suggested that clonal diversity may have been underestimated.

The V gene is TRBV19 and the J gene is TRBJ1-2; a tentative D match to TRBD1 spans 6 bases. The receptor's source is an adult in good health. The material was peripheral blood, obtained on day 0 of AZD1222 vaccination. The CDR3 region reads CASRPVGGASYGYTF. The DNA reads as follows: TGTGCCAGTAGGCCGGTGGGGGGGGCCTCCTATGGCTACACCTTC.